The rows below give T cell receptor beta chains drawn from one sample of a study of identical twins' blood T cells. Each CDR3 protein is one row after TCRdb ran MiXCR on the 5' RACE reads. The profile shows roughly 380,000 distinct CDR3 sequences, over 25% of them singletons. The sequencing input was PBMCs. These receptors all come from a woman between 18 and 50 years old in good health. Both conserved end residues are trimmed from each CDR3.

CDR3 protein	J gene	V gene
ASSEFISPGRDEKLF	TRBJ1-4	TRBV25-1
SATGSYTEAF	TRBJ1-1	TRBV20-1
SVARTGGTEAF	TRBJ1-1	TRBV29-1
SARSPGEKLF	TRBJ1-4	TRBV20-1
ASSRQHRSNQPQH	TRBJ1-5	TRBV23-1
ASSILAGGPWNEQF	TRBJ2-1	TRBV12-3/TRBV12-4
ASSPGQGGDSDTEAF	TRBJ1-1	TRBV12-3/TRBV12-4
ASTSILGNEKLF	TRBJ1-4	TRBV19
ASSLVSPEQY	TRBJ2-7	TRBV12-3/TRBV12-4
ASRAGANTEAF	TRBJ1-1	TRBV2
ASSFHRLISYNSPLH	TRBJ1-6	TRBV4-3
ASSWSGVGGTEAF	TRBJ1-1	TRBV27
ASSLWGGTNEQF	TRBJ2-1	TRBV27